The T cell receptor (beta chain) described here comes from a study of blood T cell repertoires in COVID-19. Background on the study: Acute and convalescent COVID-19 samples came from the United States, Italy and Spain.

With 3 bases removed from V and 0 bases from J, the gap between germline ends came to 23 bases. Germline values: CDR1 MNHEY, CDR2 SMNVEV (reference sequence). The CDR3 totals 20 residues. Original processing methods: It was from reference gene primer amplification that nucleated cell counts were estimated. Here immunoSEQ multiplex PCR was the method, and the copy in TCRdb shows in-frame clones only, minus some. For V, J and clone size, that table is used; D and trimming come from the DNA. The profile shows 83,000 or so clones, approximately 78% of them singletons. The V gene is TRBV27, the J gene TRBJ1-4; TRBD1 is a possible D gene (6 bases). The receptor's source is a human donor in a cohort sampled during active COVID-19. The material sequenced was peripheral blood. In nucleotides, the CDR3 is TGTGCCAGCAGTTTCTGCAGGACAGCAGCCCGCCGCGCAACTAATGAAAAACTGTTTTTT. Its protein product is CASSFCRTAARRATNEKLFF.